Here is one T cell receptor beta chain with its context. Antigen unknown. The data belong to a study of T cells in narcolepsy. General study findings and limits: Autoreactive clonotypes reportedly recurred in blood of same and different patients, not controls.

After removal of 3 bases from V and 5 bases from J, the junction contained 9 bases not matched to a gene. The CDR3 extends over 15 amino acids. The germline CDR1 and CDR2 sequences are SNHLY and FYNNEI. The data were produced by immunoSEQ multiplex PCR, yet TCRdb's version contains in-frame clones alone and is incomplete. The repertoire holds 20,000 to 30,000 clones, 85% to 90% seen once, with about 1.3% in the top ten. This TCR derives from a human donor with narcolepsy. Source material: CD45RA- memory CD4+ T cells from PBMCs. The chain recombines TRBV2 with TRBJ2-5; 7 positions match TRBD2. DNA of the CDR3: TGTGCCAGCAGTGAGAATCGTCAGGGAGGGGAGACCCAGTACTTC. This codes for CASSENRQGGETQYF. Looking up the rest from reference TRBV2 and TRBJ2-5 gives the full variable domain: EPEVTQTPSHQVTQMGQEVILRCVPISNHLYFYWYRQILGQKVEFLVSFYNNEISEKSEIFDDQFSVERPDGSNFTLKIRSTKLEDSAMYFCASSENRQGGETQYFGPGTRLLVL.